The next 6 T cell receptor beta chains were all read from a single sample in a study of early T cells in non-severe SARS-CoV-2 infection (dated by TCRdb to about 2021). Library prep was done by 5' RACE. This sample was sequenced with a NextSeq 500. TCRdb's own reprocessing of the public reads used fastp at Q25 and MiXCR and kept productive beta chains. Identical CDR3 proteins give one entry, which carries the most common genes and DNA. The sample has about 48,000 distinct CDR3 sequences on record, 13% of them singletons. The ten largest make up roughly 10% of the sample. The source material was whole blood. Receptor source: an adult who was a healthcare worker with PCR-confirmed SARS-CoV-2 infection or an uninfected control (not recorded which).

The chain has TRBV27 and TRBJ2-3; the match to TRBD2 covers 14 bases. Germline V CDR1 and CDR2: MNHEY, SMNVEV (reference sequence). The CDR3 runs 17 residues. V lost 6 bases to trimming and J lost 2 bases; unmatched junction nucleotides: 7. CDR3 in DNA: TGTGCCAGCAGCCTAAGGACTAGCGGGAGGAACACAGATACGCAGTATTTT. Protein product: CASSLRTSGRNTDTQYF.

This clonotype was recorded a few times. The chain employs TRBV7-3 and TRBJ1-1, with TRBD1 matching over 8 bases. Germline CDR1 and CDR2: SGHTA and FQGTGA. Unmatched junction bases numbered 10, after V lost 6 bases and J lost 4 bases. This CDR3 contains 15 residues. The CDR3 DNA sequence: TGTGCCAGCAGTCCACAGGGGACAGGAATCACTGAAGCTTTCTTT. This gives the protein CASSPQGTGITEAFF. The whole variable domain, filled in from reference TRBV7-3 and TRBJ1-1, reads GAGVSQTPSNKVTEKGKYVELRCDPISGHTALYWYRQSLGQGPEFLIYFQGTGAADDSGLPNDRFFAVRPEGSVSTLKIQRTERGDSAVYLCASSPQGTGITEAFFGQGTRLTVV.

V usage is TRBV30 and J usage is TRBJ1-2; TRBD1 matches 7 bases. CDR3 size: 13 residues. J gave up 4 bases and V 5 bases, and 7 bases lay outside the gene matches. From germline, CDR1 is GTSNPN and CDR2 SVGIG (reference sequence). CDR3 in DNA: TGTGCCTGGGGCCGGGACAGACCCTATGGCTACACCTTC. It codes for CAWGRDRPYGYTF.

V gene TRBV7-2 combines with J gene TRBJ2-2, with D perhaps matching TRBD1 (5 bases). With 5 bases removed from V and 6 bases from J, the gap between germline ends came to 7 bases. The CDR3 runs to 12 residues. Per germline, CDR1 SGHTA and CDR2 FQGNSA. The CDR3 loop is CASSPRAGELFF. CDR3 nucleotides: TGTGCCAGCAGCCCCAGGGCCGGGGAGCTGTTTTTT.

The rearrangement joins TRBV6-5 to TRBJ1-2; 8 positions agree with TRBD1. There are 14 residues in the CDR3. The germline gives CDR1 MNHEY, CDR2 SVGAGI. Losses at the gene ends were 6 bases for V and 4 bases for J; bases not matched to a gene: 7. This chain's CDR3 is CASRRGQGIYGYTF. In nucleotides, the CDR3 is TGTGCCAGCAGACGCGGACAGGGAATCTATGGCTACACCTTC.

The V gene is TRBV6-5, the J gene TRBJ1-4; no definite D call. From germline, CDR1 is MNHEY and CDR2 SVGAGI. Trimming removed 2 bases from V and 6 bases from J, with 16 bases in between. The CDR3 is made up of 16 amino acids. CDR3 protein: CASSYITGTRHEKLFF. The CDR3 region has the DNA TGTGCCAGCAGTTACATCACGGGAACCAGGCATGAAAAACTGTTTTTT.